The rows below give T cell receptor beta chains drawn from one sample of a study of T cells in Graves' hyperthyroidism and ophthalmopathy. Using its own MiXCR run on the multiplex PCR reads, TCRdb lists one record per CDR3 protein. Of roughly 700,000 distinct CDR3 sequences listed, roughly 17% are singletons. Sequencing was done on a sample of blood. Receptors were obtained from a man aged 50-60 years with Graves' hyperthyroidism. Each CDR3 is given with its conserved first and last residue. A D gene is named only where the DNA matches it firmly. Part of the rows lack a size; the others show once, few, many or a class for expanded clones.

CDR3 protein	CDR3 DNA	V gene	J gene	D gene	clone size
CASSFWDRGRNEQFF	TGTGCCAGCAGTTTTTGGGACAGGGGGCGGAATGAGCAGTTCTTC	TRBV12-3/TRBV12-4	TRBJ2-1	TRBD1	.
CASSPGLRDHEQYF	TGTGCCAGCAGTCCGGGACTTCGGGACCACGAGCAGTACTTC	TRBV28	TRBJ2-7	.	many
CASSKQGSGQPQHF	TGTGCCAGCAGCAAACAGGGGTCGGGACAGCCCCAGCATTTT	TRBV6-1	TRBJ1-5	TRBD1	.
CSASTGTKAFF	TGCAGTGCCTCGACCGGAACAAAAGCTTTCTTT	TRBV20-1	TRBJ1-1	.	.
CASSWGGQAVYEQFF	TGTGCCAGTAGTTGGGGCGGACAGGCAGTGTATGAGCAGTTCTTC	TRBV19	TRBJ2-1	TRBD1	many
CASSLGGFPADTQYF	TGTGCCAGCAGTTTGGGGGGGTTTCCCGCAGATACGCAGTATTTT	TRBV28	TRBJ2-3	TRBD2	few
CASSLRTIEQFF	TGTGCCAGCAGTTTACGGACCATCGAGCAGTTCTTC	TRBV12-3/TRBV12-4	TRBJ2-1	.	.
CASRLGLAVSYEQYF	TGCGCCAGCAGATTAGGACTAGCGGTCTCCTACGAGCAGTACTTC	TRBV10-2	TRBJ2-7	TRBD2	.
CASSLRPPGTTRAGNTDTQYF	TGTGCCAGCAGCTTACGTCCCCCGGGCACCACTCGGGCGGGTAACACAGATACGCAGTATTTT	TRBV7-2	TRBJ2-3	.	few
CASSLGGEGPDEQYF	TGTGCCAGCAGCCTGGGGGGGGAGGGCCCGGATGAGCAGTACTTC	TRBV12-3/TRBV12-4	TRBJ2-7	TRBD2	many
CATSDLGQVHQETQYF	TGTGCCACCAGTGATTTGGGACAGGTTCATCAAGAGACCCAGTACTTC	TRBV24-1	TRBJ2-5	TRBD1	many
CASTPDRDHEQYF	TGCGCCAGCACCCCGGACAGGGACCACGAGCAGTACTTC	TRBV5-1	TRBJ2-7	TRBD1	.
CASSVSPSGYNEQFF	TGTGCCAGCAGCGTATCGCCTAGCGGCTACAATGAGCAGTTCTTC	TRBV9	TRBJ2-1	TRBD2	few
CASSWPGQARGVEQFF	TGCGCCAGCAGCTGGCCGGGACAAGCCCGGGGCGTCGAGCAGTTCTTC	TRBV5-1	TRBJ2-1	.	many
CASSLLAGGTYNEQFF	TGTGCCAGCAGTTTATTGGCGGGAGGAACCTACAATGAGCAGTTCTTC	TRBV6-1	TRBJ2-1	TRBD2	many
CSARAWDQSMDDGYTF	TGCAGTGCTAGAGCTTGGGACCAGAGCATGGATGACGGCTACACCTTC	TRBV20-1	TRBJ1-2	.	.
CASLRGGYTDTQYF	TGTGCCAGCCTTAGGGGAGGCTACACAGATACGCAGTATTTT	TRBV7-2	TRBJ2-3	.	many
CASSEGAGGVTEAFF	TGTGCCAGCAGTGAAGGGGCAGGGGGCGTCACTGAAGCTTTCTTT	TRBV2	TRBJ1-1	TRBD1	many
CATSDGTGKYEQYF	TGTGCCACCAGTGATGGGACAGGGAAATACGAGCAGTACTTC	TRBV24-1	TRBJ2-7	TRBD1	few
CASSSVGRETLETQYF	TGTGCCAGCAGTTCCGTCGGGCGGGAGACCCTCGAGACCCAGTACTTC	TRBV28	TRBJ2-5	TRBD2	many
CASSLAPQGIDEQFF	TGTGCCAGCAGCTTAGCGCCACAGGGGATCGATGAGCAGTTCTTC	TRBV7-3	TRBJ2-1	TRBD1	few
CASSNGASVRNQPQHF	TGTGCCAGCAGTAACGGGGCTTCAGTCAGGAATCAGCCCCAGCATTTT	TRBV12-3/TRBV12-4	TRBJ1-5	.	many
CASSLGLAGGSSYNEQFF	TGTGCCAGCAGTTTGGGTCTAGCGGGAGGGAGCTCCTACAATGAGCAGTTCTTC	TRBV28	TRBJ2-1	TRBD2	many
CASSLPRLIGGYTF	TGTGCCAGTAGTCTACCCCGCCTCATTGGTGGCTACACCTTC	TRBV19	TRBJ1-2	.	.
CASSWLETQYF	TGTGCCAGCAGTTGGTTGGAGACCCAGTACTTC	TRBV6-1	TRBJ2-5	.	many
CAWSLDGTGVEKLFF	TGTGCCTGGAGTCTAGACGGGACAGGGGTTGAAAAACTGTTTTTT	TRBV30	TRBJ1-4	TRBD1	many
CSVRDRASYEQYF	TGCAGCGTTCGGGACAGGGCCTCCTACGAGCAGTACTTC	TRBV29-1	TRBJ2-7	TRBD1	.
CASSSGTSGRSGEQYF	TGTGCCAGTAGTTCCGGGACTAGCGGGAGGTCAGGCGAGCAGTACTTC	TRBV19	TRBJ2-7	TRBD2	.
CASSPDRAFLYEQYF	TGTGCCAGCAGCCCTGACAGGGCCTTTCTCTACGAGCAGTACTTC	TRBV6-1	TRBJ2-7	TRBD1	many
CASRDSYAGKNEQFF	TGCGCCAGCAGGGACTCGTACGCGGGGAAAAATGAGCAGTTCTTC	TRBV5-1	TRBJ2-1	.	many
CASSPLTNTEAFF	TGTGCCAGCAGTCCGCTTACGAACACTGAAGCTTTCTTT	TRBV28	TRBJ1-1	.	few
CASRKPLSALTDTQYF	TGTGCCAGCAGGAAACCCCTAAGCGCCCTCACAGATACGCAGTATTTT	TRBV28	TRBJ2-3	.	.
CASDADALDTQYF	TGTGCCAGCGACGCTGACGCACTGGATACGCAGTATTTT	TRBV7-9	TRBJ2-3	.	few
CASSLSGGDNQPQHF	TGTGCCAGCAGTTTATCGGGTGGGGACAATCAGCCCCAGCATTTT	TRBV12-3/TRBV12-4	TRBJ1-5	.	.
CASSQPDYGYTF	TGTGCCAGCAGCCAACCCGACTATGGCTACACCTTC	TRBV3-1	TRBJ1-2	.	.
CASSLDVGVDQPQHF	TGTGCCAGCAGCTTAGACGTAGGGGTTGATCAGCCCCAGCATTTT	TRBV28	TRBJ1-5	.	few
CSPTRSREQYF	TGCAGCCCCACCCGGTCCAGGGAGCAGTACTTC	TRBV20-1	TRBJ2-7	.	.
CASSSGLGAFF	TGTGCCAGCAGTTCGGGGTTGGGAGCTTTCTTT	TRBV12-3/TRBV12-4	TRBJ1-1	.	many
CASSGPGLAGATGELFF	TGCGCCAGCAGCGGACCCGGACTAGCGGGAGCCACCGGGGAGCTGTTTTTT	TRBV5-1	TRBJ2-2	TRBD2	few
CATSGTGKNWLFF	TGTGCCACCAGTGGGACAGGGAAAAATTGGCTGTTTTTT	TRBV24-1	TRBJ2-2	TRBD1	.
CASSLSWTGTPTFYNEQFF	TGTGCCAGCAGCTTGTCCTGGACAGGGACTCCTACCTTCTACAATGAGCAGTTCTTC	TRBV5-6	TRBJ2-1	TRBD1	.
CASRLQEAGNTEAFF	TGTGCCAGTAGGTTACAGGAAGCGGGGAACACTGAAGCTTTCTTT	TRBV19	TRBJ1-1	.	few
CATSDPLTSWETQYF	TGTGCCACCAGTGATCCACTGACTAGCTGGGAGACCCAGTACTTC	TRBV24-1	TRBJ2-5	TRBD2	many
CASSEEGWNEQFF	TGTGCCAGCAGTGAAGAGGGTTGGAATGAGCAGTTCTTC	TRBV6-1	TRBJ2-1	.	few
CASSLAVVEQFF	TGTGCCAGCAGTTTAGCGGTAGTTGAGCAGTTCTTC	TRBV12-3/TRBV12-4	TRBJ2-1	.	many
CSARVKLAGVNEQYF	TGCAGTGCTAGAGTCAAACTAGCGGGAGTAAACGAGCAGTACTTC	TRBV20-1	TRBJ2-7	TRBD2	few
CSARDYWPPGLLYNEQFF	TGCAGTGCTAGAGACTACTGGCCCCCGGGACTCCTCTACAATGAGCAGTTCTTC	TRBV20-1	TRBJ2-1	.	.
CASSQEWGRGTYNEQFF	TGTGCCAGCAGCCAAGAATGGGGGAGGGGCACCTACAATGAGCAGTTCTTC	TRBV14	TRBJ2-1	TRBD2	.
CAISESEGGGVNTEAFF	TGTGCCATCAGTGAGTCGGAGGGGGGCGGTGTGAACACTGAAGCTTTCTTT	TRBV10-3	TRBJ1-1	.	.
CASSREGRDRTDTQYF	TGTGCCAGCAGCCGAGAGGGGCGGGACCGCACAGATACGCAGTATTTT	TRBV12-3/TRBV12-4	TRBJ2-3	.	many
CASSPPGTSGLEQYF	TGTGCCAGCAGCCCCCCCGGGACTAGCGGTCTCGAGCAGTACTTC	TRBV14	TRBJ2-7	TRBD2	many
CASSLGGTSAYNEQFF	TGTGCCAGCAGCTTAGGTGGGACTAGCGCGTACAATGAGCAGTTCTTC	TRBV11-2	TRBJ2-1	TRBD2	many
CASSSSREAFF	TGTGCCAGCAGTTCTTCTAGGGAAGCTTTCTTT	TRBV12-3/TRBV12-4	TRBJ1-1	.	many
CASSGSRGTEAFF	TGTGCCAGCAGTGGTTCTAGAGGCACTGAAGCTTTCTTT	TRBV2	TRBJ1-1	.	.